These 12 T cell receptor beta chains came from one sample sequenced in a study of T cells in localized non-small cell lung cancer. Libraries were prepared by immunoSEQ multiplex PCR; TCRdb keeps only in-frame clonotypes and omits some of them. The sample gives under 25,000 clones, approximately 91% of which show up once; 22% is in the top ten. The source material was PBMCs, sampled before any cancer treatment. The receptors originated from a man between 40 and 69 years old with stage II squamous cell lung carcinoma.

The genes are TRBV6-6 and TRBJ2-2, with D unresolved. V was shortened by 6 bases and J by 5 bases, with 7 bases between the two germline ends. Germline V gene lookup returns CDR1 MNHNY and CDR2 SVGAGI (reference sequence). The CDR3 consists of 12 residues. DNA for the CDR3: TGTGCCAGCAGAGGGCGAACCGGGGAGCTGTTTTTT. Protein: CASRGRTGELFF.

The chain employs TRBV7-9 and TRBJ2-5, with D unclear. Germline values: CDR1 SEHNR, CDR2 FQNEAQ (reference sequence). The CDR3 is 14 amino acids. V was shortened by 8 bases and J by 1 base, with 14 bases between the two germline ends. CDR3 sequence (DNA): TGTGCCAGCGAAAACCCACTGTCCCAAGAGACCCAGTACTTC. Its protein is CASENPLSQETQYF.

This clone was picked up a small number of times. The CDR3 region is CASSVDGPHGYTF. The CDR3 DNA sequence: TGTGCCAGCAGCGTTGATGGTCCCCATGGCTACACCTTC. This chain links TRBV6-5 with TRBJ1-2, with D uncertain. Trimming removed 6 bases from V and 6 bases from J, with 14 bases in between. This CDR3 is 13 amino acids long. Germline-derived CDR1 and CDR2 are MNHEY and SVGAGI.

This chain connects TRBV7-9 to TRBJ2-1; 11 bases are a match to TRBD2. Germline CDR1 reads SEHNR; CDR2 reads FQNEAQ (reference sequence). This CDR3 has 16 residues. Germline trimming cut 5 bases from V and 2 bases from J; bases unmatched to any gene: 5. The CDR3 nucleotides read TGTGCCAGCAGCAACCTAGCGGGAGGACCCTACAATGAGCAGTTCTTC. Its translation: CASSNLAGGPYNEQFF. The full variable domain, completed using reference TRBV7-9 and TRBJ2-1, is DTGVSQNPRHKITKRGQNVTFRCDPISEHNRLYWYRQTLGQGPEFLTYFQNEAQLEKSRLLSDRFSAERPKGSFSTLEIQRTEQGDSAMYLCASSNLAGGPYNEQFFGPGTRLTVL.

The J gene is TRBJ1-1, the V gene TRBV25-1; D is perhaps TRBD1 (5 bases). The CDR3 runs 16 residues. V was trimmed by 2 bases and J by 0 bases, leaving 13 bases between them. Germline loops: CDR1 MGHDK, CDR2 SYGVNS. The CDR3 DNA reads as TGTGCCAGCAGTGAAATTGGGCGGGGCATGAACACTGAAGCTTTCTTT. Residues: CASSEIGRGMNTEAFF.

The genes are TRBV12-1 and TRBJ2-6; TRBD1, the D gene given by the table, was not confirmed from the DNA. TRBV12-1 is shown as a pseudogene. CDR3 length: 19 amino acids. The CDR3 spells CASSFPRGDRTSGANVLTF. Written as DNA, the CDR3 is TGTGCCAGCAGCTTCCCCCGGGGGGACAGGACCTCTGGGGCCAACGTCCTGACTTTC.

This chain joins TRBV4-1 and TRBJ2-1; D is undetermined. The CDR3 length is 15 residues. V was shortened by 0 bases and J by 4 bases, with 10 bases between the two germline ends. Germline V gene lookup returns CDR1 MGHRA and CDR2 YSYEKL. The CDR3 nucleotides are TGCGCCAGCAGCCAAGATCCGGACCCGTACAATGAGCAGTTCTTC. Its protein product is CASSQDPDPYNEQFF.

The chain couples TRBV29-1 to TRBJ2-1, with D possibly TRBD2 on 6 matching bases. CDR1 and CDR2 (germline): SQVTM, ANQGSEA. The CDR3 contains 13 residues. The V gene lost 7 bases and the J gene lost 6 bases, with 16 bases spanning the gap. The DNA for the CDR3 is TGCAGCGGGACCGGGACTCTTCCCAATGAGCAGTTCTTC. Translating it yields CSGTGTLPNEQFF.

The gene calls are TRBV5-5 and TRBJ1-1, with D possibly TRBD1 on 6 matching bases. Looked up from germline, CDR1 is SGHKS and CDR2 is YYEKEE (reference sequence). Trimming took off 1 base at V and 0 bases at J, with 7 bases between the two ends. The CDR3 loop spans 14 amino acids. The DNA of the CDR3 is TGTGCCAGCAGCTTGCGGACAGTGAACACTGAAGCTTTCTTT. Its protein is CASSLRTVNTEAFF.

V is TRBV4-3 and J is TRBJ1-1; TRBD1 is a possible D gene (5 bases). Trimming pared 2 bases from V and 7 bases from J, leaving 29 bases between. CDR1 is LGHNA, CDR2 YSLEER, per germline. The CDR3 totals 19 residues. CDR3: CASSQSYPSAAGSHDEAFF. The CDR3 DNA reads TGCGCCAGCAGCCAATCATACCCCTCGGCCGCAGGGAGCCATGATGAAGCTTTCTTT.

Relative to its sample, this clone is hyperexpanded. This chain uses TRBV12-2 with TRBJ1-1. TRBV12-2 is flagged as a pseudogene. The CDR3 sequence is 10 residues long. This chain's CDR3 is CASRGTEAFF. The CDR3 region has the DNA TGTGCAAGTCGGGGAACTGAAGCTTTCTTT.

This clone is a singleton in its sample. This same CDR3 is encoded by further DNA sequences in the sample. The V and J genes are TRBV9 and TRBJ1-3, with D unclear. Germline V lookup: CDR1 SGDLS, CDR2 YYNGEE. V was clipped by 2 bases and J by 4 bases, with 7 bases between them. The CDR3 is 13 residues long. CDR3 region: CASSVGDGNTIYF. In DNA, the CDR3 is TGTGCCAGCAGCGTTGGTGACGGAAACACCATATATTTT. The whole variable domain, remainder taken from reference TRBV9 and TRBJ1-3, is DSGVTQTPKHLITATGQRVTLRCSPRSGDLSVYWYQQSLDQGLQFLIQYYNGEERAKGNILERFSAQQFPDLHSELNLSSLELGDSALYFCASSVGDGNTIYFGEGSWLTVV.